This TCR beta chain originates from a study of OX40 agonist ivuxolimab in advanced cancers. Background on the study: Ivuxolimab, an antibody that agonizes OX40 (CD134), was administered to the patients. Three partial responders included one hepatocellular carcinoma patient and two cutaneous melanoma patients. Study-level points and caveats: Among the lowest peripheral clonal expansion occurred in 0.1-3.0 mg/kg partial responders. Clones of CD4+ and CD8+ blood T cells grew by week 6 at doses of 0.1 to 3.0 mg/kg.

In germline, CDR1 is MGHRA, CDR2 YSYEKL. After removal of 4 bases from V and 6 bases from J, the junction contained 14 bases not matched to a gene. The CDR3 is made up of 17 amino acids. Using immunoSEQ multiplex PCR, the repertoire was profiled, and TCRdb retains in-frame clones only, with some absent. The data hold about 70,000 clones, with about 90% observed a single time. As to this clone: The antigen remains undetermined.

The rearrangement joins TRBV4-1 to TRBJ2-3; 9 nucleotides agree with TRBD2. The sample consisted of CD4+ or CD8+ T cells sorted from blood, taken in a trial of the OX40 agonist ivuxolimab. This clonotype was sampled from an adult with an advanced solid tumor such as melanoma, head and neck, liver or kidney cancer. The DNA of the CDR3 is TGCGCCAGCAGCCCCTTTACACTTAGCGGGGGTAGGGATACGCAGTATTTT. Amino acid sequence: CASSPFTLSGGRDTQYF.